The present T cell receptor (beta chain) was sequenced within a study of T cell repertoires in cytomegalovirus infection. Regarding the study as a whole: Predominance within the ex vivo response was attributable to HLA-C-restricted CMV-specific TCR beta clonotypes.

A word on this clonotype: The antigen is not known.

One entry per CDR3 protein results from TCRdb running MiXCR on the reads. The sample lists about 180,000 distinct CDR3 sequences, roughly 15% occurring once. V was clipped by 7 bases and J by 7 bases, with 22 bases between them. CDR3 length: 15 amino acids. The germline CDR1 and CDR2 sequences are MNHNS and SASEGT. The rearrangement uses TRBV6-1 and TRBJ1-1, with unresolved D. Sequencing was done on a sample of CD8+ T cells from PBMCs. The TCR sequence derives from a human donor in good health (CMV status not recorded). Some clones in this sample may be carry-over from other donors' samples. CDR3 region: CASKNLQRARIEAFF. In nucleotides, the CDR3 is TGTGCCAGCAAGAACTTACAGCGGGCGCGGATTGAAGCTTTCTTT.